The clone carrying this T cell receptor beta chain was observed a single time. The entry originates in a study of T cell responses to AZD1222 COVID-19 vaccine. Libraries were prepared by immunoSEQ multiplex PCR; TCRdb keeps only in-frame clonotypes and omits some of them. The sample comprises 150,000 to 180,000 clones, 75% to 90% of which are singletons, and 5.5% to 8% rests with the top ten. Germline V gene lookup returns CDR1 LGHDT and CDR2 YNNKEL (reference sequence). V gave up 6 bases and J gave up 5 bases; unmatched junction bases: 13. This CDR3 contains 15 residues. The receptor was isolated from an adult who had recovered from COVID-19. The chain recombines TRBV3-1 (or the pseudogene TRBV3-2) with TRBJ2-7, with 7 bases aligning to TRBD1. This specimen consisted of peripheral blood, obtained after recovery from COVID-19. This chain's CDR3 is CASRARDSGAHEQYF. The CDR3 DNA sequence: TGTGCCAGCAGGGCTCGGGACAGTGGAGCCCACGAGCAGTACTTC.